The 10 T cell receptor beta chains given below trace back to one sample, sequenced in a study of T cells in Graves' hyperthyroidism and ophthalmopathy. Amplified TCR beta CDR3 regions derived from RNA transcripts. The HTBI set primed first-round TCR CDR3 RT-PCR. MiXCR, applied by TCRdb to the multiplex PCR reads, yields one record per CDR3 protein. The sample includes around 440,000 distinct CDR3 sequences, about 15% of them seen just once. The sequencing sample was made of blood. The receptors were gathered from a woman aged 18-35 years with Graves' hyperthyroidism.

The gene calls are TRBV2 and TRBJ2-7; D is possibly TRBD1 (6 bases). V dropped 2 bases and J dropped 3 bases, with 11 bases sitting between them. The CDR3 has 14 residues. Germline CDR1 is SNHLY and CDR2 is FYNNEI. CDR3 nucleotides: TGTGCCAGCAGTGAATGGAAGGACAGCTACGAGCAGTACTTC. It yields the protein CASSEWKDSYEQYF.

The rearrangement uses TRBV24-1 and TRBJ2-1; D might be TRBD1 or TRBD2, each matching 6 bases. This CDR3 region has 16 residues. V was shortened by 7 bases and J by 7 bases, with 22 bases between the two germline ends. Germline CDR1 reads KGHDR; CDR2 reads SFDVKD. CDR3 nucleotide sequence: TGTGCCACCAGAGGGAAAGGGGGGCAAGGTTGGAATGAGCAGTTCTTC. Residues: CATRGKGGQGWNEQFF.

This clonotype was seen repeatedly, ten times or more. The chain recombines TRBV28 with TRBJ1-5, with 9 bases identical to TRBD1. Germline V CDR1 and CDR2: MDHEN, SYDVKM. J was trimmed by 0 bases and V by 5 bases; bases with no gene match: 8. The CDR3 consists of 17 residues. The CDR3 DNA reads TGTGCCAGCAGTACGGCCGGACAGGGGATTAGCAATCAGCCCCAGCATTTT. Its protein is CASSTAGQGISNQPQHF.

The sample holds many counts of this clonotype. This chain uses TRBV3-1 with TRBJ2-7, with D possibly being TRBD1 (5 bases). With 1 base removed from V and 3 bases from J, the gap between germline ends came to 19 bases. This CDR3 region has 17 residues. Germline CDR1 is LGHDT and CDR2 is YNNKEL (reference sequence). CDR3 protein: CASSQGSSLGRVYEQYF. In DNA, the CDR3 is TGTGCCAGCAGCCAAGGGTCGAGCTTAGGCAGGGTCTACGAGCAGTACTTC.

The genes are TRBV19 and TRBJ1-5; D is unclear. Between the trimmed V and J ends, which lost 4 bases and 7 bases, there was a span of 20 bases. Germline V gene lookup returns CDR1 LNHDA and CDR2 SQIVND (reference sequence). CDR3 length equals 16 residues. CDR3 in DNA: TGTGCCAGTAGTACAAGGAGGACCGCCGTGGAACAGCCCCAGCATTTT. This sequence encodes CASSTRRTAVEQPQHF.

This clonotype was observed at least ten times. The CDR3 DNA sequence: TGTGCCAGCAGTTTAAACCGGCTAGCGGGAGTCTACAGGAATGAGCAGTTCTTC. Translated, it gives CASSLNRLAGVYRNEQFF. The chain is built from TRBV12-3 or TRBV12-4 and TRBJ2-1, with 10 bases lining up with TRBD2. This CDR3 region has 18 residues. V shed 2 bases, J shed 7 bases, and the junction held 14 bases outside the gene matches.

CDR3 sequence reads: CSSQRLQGETQYF. CDR3 sequence (DNA): TGCAGCTCTCAAAGACTCCAGGGGGAGACCCAGTACTTC. This chain connects TRBV29-1 to TRBJ2-5, with D possibly TRBD1 on 6 matching bases. Germline values: CDR1 SQVTM, CDR2 ANQGSEA. Trimming shortened V by 8 bases and J by 5 bases, and 18 bases separated the two germline ends. This CDR3 comprises 13 residues.

This clonotype was recorded at least ten times. This sequence joins TRBV10-3 and TRBJ1-2, with 7 bases aligning to TRBD1. Germline loops: CDR1 ENHRY, CDR2 SYGVKD. The CDR3 consists of 13 residues. J lost 4 bases, V lost 10 bases, and 9 bases had no gene match. DNA of the CDR3: TGTGCCACGTCAGGGGGAGAGGTCTATGGCTACACCTTC. Protein sequence: CATSGGEVYGYTF.

The chain combines TRBV3-1 with TRBJ2-2, with TRBD2 as a possible D gene (6 bases). The CDR3 runs to 14 residues. CDR1 is LGHDT, CDR2 YNNKEL, per germline (reference sequence). V was shortened by 7 bases and J by 6 bases, with 15 bases between the two germline ends. CDR3 sequence: CASTLRREAGELFF. The CDR3 DNA follows: TGTGCCAGCACCCTACGGCGGGAAGCCGGGGAGCTGTTTTTT.

The rearrangement links TRBV7-3 to TRBJ2-3, with 12 bases fitting TRBD2. The trim removed 5 bases at V and 5 bases at J, leaving 11 bases unmatched. CDR3 length equals 17 residues. CDR1 is SGHTA and CDR2 is FQGTGA in the germline V gene. The CDR3 protein is CASSQTHKTSGGDTQYF. The CDR3 region has the DNA TGTGCCAGCAGCCAAACCCATAAGACTAGCGGGGGAGATACGCAGTATTTT.